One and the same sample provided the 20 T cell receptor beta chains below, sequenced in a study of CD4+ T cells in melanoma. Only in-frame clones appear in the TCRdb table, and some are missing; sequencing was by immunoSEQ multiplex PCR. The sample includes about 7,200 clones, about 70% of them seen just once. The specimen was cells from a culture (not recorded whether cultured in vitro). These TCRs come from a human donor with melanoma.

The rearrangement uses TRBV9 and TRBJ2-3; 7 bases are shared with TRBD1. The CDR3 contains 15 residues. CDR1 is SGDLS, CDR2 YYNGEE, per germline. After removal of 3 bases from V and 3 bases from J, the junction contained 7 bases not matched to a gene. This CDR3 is CASSDEGASTDTQYF. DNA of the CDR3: TGTGCCAGCAGCGATGAGGGGGCGTCAACAGATACGCAGTATTTT.

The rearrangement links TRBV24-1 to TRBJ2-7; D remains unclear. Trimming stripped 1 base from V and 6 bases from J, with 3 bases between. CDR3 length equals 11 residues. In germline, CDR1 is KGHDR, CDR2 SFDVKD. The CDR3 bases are TGTGCCACCAGTGATTTAGGCGAGCAGTACTTC. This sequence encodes CATSDLGEQYF.

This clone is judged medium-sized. This chain's CDR3 is CASSESEGFGEQFF. The CDR3 DNA sequence: TGCGCCAGCAGTGAATCGGAGGGTTTCGGAGAGCAGTTCTTC. The chain carries TRBV10-1 and TRBJ2-1; a possible D gene is TRBD2 (6 bases). The V gene's germline CDR1 is WNHNN and CDR2 SYGVQD (reference sequence). V lost 3 bases and J 10 bases, leaving 16 bases between the germline ends. The CDR3 totals 14 residues.

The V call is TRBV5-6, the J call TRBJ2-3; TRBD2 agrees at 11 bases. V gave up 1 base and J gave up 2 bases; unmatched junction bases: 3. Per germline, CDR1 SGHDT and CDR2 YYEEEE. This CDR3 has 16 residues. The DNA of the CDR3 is TGTGCCAGCAGCTTGCTAGCGGGGGGAAACACAGATACGCAGTATTTT. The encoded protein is CASSLLAGGNTDTQYF.

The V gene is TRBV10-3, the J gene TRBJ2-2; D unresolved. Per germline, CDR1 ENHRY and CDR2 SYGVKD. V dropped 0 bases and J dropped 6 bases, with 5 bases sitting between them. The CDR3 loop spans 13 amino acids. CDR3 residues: CAISESGAGELFF. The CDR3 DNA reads TGTGCCATCAGTGAGTCGGGCGCCGGGGAGCTGTTTTTT.

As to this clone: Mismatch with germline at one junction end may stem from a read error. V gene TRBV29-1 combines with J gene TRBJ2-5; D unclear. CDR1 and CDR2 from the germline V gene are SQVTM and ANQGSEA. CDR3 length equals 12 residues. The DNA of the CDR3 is TGCAGCGTCGAAGACCTGGGGGAGACCCAGTACTTC. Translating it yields CSVEDLGETQYF.

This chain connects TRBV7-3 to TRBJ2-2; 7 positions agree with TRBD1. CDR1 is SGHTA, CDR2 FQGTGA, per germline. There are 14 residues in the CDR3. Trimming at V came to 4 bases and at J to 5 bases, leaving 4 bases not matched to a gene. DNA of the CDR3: TGTGCCAGCAGCTCCGACAGGGATACCGGGGAGCTGTTTTTT. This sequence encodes CASSSDRDTGELFF.

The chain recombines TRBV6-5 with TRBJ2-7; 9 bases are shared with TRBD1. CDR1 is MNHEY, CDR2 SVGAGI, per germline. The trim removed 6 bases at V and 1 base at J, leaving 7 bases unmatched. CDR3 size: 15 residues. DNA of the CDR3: TGTGCCAGCAGGAGGTCCGGGACAGGGTCCTACGAGCAGTACTTC. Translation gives CASRRSGTGSYEQYF.

CDR3 sequence reads: CASSVVGTTNSPLHF. Written as DNA, the CDR3 is TGTGCCAGCAGCGTAGTGGGTACTACTAATTCACCCCTCCACTTT. The V and J genes are TRBV9 and TRBJ1-6; D unclear. Germline assignment: CDR1 SGDLS and CDR2 YYNGEE. This CDR3 is built from 15 residues. V shed 0 bases and J shed 6 bases, with 10 bases lying between them.

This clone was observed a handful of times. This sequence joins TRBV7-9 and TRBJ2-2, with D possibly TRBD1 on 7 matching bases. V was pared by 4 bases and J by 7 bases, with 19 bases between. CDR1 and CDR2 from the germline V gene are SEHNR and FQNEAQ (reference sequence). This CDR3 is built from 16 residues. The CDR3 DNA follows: TGTGCCAGCAGCTCCCTCAACTACAGGGGAGGCGGGGAGCTGTTTTTT. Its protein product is CASSSLNYRGGGELFF.

The CDR3 DNA is TGCAGCGTTGATATGGGACAGGGTAGCACAGATACGCAGTATTTT. The encoded protein is CSVDMGQGSTDTQYF. V is TRBV29-1 and J is TRBJ2-3, with 9 bases lining up with TRBD1. The CDR3 spans 15 residues. In germline, CDR1 is SQVTM, CDR2 ANQGSEA. The V and J ends lost 3 bases and 0 bases, in that order; junction bases with no gene match: 4.

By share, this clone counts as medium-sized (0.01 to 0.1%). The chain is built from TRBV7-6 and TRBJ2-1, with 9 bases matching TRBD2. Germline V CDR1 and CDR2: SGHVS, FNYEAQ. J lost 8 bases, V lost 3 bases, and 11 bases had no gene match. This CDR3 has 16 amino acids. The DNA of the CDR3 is TGTGCCAGCAGCTTCGGCGCGGGGGGGACTGGGGATGAGCAGTTCTTC. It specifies CASSFGAGGTGDEQFF.

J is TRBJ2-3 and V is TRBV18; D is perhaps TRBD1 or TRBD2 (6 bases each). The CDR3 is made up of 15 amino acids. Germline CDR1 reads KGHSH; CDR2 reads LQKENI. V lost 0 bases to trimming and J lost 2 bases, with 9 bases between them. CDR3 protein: CASSPPRGPTDTQYF. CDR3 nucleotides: TGTGCCAGCTCACCACCACGGGGGCCCACAGATACGCAGTATTTT.

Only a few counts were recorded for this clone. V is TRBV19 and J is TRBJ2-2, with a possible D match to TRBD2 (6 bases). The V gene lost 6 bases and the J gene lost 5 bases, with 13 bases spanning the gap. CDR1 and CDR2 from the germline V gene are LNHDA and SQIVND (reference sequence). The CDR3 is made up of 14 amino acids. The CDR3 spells CASRVAEHTGELFF. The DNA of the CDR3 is TGTGCCAGTAGGGTAGCGGAACATACCGGGGAGCTGTTTTTT.

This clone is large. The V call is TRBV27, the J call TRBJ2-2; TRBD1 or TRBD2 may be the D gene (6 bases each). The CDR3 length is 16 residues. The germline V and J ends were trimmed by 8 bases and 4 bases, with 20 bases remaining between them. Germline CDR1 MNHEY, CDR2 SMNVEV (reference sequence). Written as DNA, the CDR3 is TGTGCCAGCCTTATCCACAGGGAGGTACGCACCGGGGAGCTGTTTTTT. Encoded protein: CASLIHREVRTGELFF.

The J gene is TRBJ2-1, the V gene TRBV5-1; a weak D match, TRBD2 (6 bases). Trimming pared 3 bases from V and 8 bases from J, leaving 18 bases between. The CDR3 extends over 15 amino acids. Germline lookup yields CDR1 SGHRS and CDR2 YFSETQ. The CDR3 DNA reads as TGCGCCAGCAGCTGGCGGGACGGGTCCAAGGATGAGCAGTTCTTC. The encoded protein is CASSWRDGSKDEQFF.

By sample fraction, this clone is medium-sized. CDR3 bases: TGTGCCAGCAGTGAACGGACCCCCTATGGCTACACCTTC. This gives the protein CASSERTPYGYTF. V usage is TRBV2 and J usage is TRBJ1-2, with D unresolved. The germline V and J ends were trimmed by 2 bases and 4 bases, with 8 bases remaining between them. The length of the CDR3 is 13 residues. Per germline, CDR1 SNHLY and CDR2 FYNNEI.

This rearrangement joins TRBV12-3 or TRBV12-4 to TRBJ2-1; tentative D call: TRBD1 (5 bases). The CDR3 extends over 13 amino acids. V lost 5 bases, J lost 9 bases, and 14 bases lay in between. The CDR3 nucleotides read TGTGCCAGCAGTGTCTTACAGGTTCGTGAGCAGTTCTTC. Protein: CASSVLQVREQFF.

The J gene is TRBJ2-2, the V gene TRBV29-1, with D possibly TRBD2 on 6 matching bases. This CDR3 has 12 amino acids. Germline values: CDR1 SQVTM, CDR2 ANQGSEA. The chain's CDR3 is CSAGLATGELFF. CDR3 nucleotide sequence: TGCAGTGCGGGGTTAGCCACCGGGGAGCTGTTTTTT.

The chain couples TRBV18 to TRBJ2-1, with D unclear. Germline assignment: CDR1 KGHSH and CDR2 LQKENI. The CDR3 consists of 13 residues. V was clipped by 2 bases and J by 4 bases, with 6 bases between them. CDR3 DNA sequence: TGTGCCAGCTCACCAACACAGTACAATGAGCAGTTCTTC. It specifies CASSPTQYNEQFF.